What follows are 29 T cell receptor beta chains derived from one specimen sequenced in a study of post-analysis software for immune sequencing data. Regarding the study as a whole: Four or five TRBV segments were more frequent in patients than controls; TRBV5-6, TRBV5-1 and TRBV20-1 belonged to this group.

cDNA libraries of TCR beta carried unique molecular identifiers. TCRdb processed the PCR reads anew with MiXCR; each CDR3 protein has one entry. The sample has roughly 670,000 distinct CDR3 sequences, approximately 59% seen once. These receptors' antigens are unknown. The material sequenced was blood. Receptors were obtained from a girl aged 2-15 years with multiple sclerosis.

The CDR3 spells CASKRGRTSTTEQFF. The CDR3 DNA sequence: TGCGCCAGCAAGAGGGGACGGACTAGTACAACTGAGCAGTTCTTC. The rearrangement links TRBV10-2 to TRBJ2-1, with TRBD2 matching over 7 bases. This CDR3 is 15 amino acids long. V dropped 7 bases and J dropped 9; count of bases not matched to a gene: 15. Germline CDR1 and CDR2: WSHSY and SAAADI.

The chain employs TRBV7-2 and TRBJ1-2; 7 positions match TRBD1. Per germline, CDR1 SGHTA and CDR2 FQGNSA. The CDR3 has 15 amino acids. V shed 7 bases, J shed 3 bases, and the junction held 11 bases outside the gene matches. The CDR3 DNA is TGTGCCAGCACCCTAGCGGGACAGTTTCACTATGGCTACACCTTC. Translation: CASTLAGQFHYGYTF.

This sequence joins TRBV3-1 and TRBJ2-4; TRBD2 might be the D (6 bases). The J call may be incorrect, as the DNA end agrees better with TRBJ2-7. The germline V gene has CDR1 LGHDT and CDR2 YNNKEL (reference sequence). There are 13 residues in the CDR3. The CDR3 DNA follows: TGTGCCAGCAGCCAAGTTGGGGGGACCGAGCAGTACTTC. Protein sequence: CASSQVGGTEQYF.

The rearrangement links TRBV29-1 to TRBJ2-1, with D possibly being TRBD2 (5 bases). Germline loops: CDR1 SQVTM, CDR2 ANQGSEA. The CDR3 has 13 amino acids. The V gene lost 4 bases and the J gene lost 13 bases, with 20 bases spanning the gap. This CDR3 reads CSVVRQPGETQFF. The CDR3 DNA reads TGCAGCGTTGTGCGTCAGCCCGGGGAGACCCAGTTCTTC.

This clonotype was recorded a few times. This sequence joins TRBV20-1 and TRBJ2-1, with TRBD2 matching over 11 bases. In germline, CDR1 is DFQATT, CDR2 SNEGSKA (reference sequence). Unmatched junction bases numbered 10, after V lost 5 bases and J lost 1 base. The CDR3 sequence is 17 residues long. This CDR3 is CSAGTTSGRWSYNEQFF. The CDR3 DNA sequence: TGCAGTGCTGGGACCACTAGCGGGAGATGGTCCTACAATGAGCAGTTCTTC.

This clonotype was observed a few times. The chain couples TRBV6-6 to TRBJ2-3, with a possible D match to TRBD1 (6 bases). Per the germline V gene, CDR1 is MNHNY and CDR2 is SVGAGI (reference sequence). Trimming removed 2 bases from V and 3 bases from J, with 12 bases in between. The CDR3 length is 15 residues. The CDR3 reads CASSYGTGTTDTQYF. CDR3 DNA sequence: TGTGCCAGCAGTTACGGCACAGGGACAACAGATACGCAGTATTTT.

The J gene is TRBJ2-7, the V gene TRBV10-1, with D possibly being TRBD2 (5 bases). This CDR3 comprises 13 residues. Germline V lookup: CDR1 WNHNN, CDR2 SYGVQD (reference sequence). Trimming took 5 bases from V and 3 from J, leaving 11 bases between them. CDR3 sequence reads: CASSSGKNYEQYF. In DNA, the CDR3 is TGCGCCAGCAGTTCGGGAAAGAACTACGAGCAGTACTTC.

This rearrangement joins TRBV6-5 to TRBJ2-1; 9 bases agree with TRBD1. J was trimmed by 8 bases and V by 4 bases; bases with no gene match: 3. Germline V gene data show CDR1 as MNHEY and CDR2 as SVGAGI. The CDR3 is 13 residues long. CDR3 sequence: CASSWGQGYEQFF. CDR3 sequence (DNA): TGTGCCAGCAGTTGGGGACAGGGCTATGAGCAGTTCTTC.

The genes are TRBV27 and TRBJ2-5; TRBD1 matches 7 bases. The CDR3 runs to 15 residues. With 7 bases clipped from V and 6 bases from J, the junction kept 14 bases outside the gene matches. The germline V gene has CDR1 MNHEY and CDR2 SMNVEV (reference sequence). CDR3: CASNPGTPGGKTQYF. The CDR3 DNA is TGTGCCAGCAACCCAGGGACCCCAGGGGGAAAGACCCAGTACTTC.

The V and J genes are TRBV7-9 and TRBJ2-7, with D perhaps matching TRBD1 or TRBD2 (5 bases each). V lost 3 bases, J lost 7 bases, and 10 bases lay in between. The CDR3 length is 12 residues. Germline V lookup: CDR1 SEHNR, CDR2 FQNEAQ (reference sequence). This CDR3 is CASSFGTGEQYF. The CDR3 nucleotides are TGTGCCAGCAGCTTCGGGACGGGAGAGCAGTACTTC.

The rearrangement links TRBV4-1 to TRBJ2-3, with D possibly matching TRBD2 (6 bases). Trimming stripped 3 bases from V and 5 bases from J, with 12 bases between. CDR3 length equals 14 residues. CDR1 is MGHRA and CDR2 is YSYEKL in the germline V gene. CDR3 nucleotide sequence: TGCGCCAGCAGCCAGCTGGGTAGCGGAGATACGCAGTATTTT. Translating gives CASSQLGSGDTQYF.

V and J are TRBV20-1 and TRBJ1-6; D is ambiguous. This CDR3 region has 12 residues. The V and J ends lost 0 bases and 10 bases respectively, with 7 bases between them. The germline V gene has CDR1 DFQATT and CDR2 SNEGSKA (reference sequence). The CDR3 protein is CSARDPDSPLHF. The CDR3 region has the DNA TGCAGTGCTAGAGATCCGGACTCACCCCTCCACTTT.

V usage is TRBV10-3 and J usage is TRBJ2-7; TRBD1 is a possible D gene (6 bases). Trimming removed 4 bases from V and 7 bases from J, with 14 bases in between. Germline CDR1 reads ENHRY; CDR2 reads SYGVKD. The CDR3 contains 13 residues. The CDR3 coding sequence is TGTGCCATCAGTGCGAAGGGGGAGAGGGAGCAGTACTTC. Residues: CAISAKGEREQYF.

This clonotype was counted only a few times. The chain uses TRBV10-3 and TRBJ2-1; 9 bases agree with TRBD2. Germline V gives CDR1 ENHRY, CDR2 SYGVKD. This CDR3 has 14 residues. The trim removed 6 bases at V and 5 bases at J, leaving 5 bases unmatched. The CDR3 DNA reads TGTGCCATCAGGGGGACTAGCTCAAACAATGAGCAGTTCTTC. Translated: CAIRGTSSNNEQFF.

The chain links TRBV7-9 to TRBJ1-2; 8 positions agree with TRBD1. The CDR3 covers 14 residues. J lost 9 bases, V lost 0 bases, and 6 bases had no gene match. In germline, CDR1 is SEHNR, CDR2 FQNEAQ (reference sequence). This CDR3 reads CASSLAQGQGSYTF. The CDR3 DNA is TGTGCCAGCAGCTTAGCGCAAGGACAGGGAAGCTACACCTTC.

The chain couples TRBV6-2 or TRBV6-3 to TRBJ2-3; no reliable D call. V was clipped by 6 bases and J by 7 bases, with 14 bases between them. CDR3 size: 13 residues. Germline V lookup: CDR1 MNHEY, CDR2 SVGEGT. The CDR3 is CASSRDRPYTQYF. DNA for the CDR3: TGTGCCAGCAGCCGTGACCGTCCTTATACGCAGTATTTT.

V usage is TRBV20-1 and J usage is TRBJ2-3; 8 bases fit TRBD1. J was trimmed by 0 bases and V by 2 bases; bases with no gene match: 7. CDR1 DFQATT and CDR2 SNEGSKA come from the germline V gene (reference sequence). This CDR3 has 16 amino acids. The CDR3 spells CSARTGTGLSTDTQYF. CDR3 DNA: TGCAGTGCTAGAACCGGGACAGGTTTGAGCACAGATACGCAGTATTTT.

CDR3 coding DNA: TGTGCCAGCAGCTTAGAGGCTTCACAGGGGCATGGCTACACCTTC. As protein: CASSLEASQGHGYTF. The chain uses TRBV7-8 and TRBJ1-2; 7 bases line up with TRBD1. V lost 1 base to trimming and J lost 6 bases; unmatched junction nucleotides: 8. In germline, CDR1 is SGHVS, CDR2 FQNEAQ. This CDR3 spans 15 amino acids.

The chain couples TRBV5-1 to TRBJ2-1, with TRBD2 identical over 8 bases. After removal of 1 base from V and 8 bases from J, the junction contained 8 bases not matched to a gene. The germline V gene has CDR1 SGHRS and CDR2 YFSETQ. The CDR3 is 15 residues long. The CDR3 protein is CASSLIVGGADEQFF. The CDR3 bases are TGCGCCAGCAGCTTGATCGTCGGGGGGGCAGATGAGCAGTTCTTC.

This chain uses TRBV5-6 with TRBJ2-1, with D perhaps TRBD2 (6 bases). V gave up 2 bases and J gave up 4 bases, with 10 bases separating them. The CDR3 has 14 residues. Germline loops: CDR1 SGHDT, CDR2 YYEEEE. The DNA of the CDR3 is TGTGCCAGCAGCTTAGCGGGCTTATACAATGAGCAGTTCTTC. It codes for CASSLAGLYNEQFF.

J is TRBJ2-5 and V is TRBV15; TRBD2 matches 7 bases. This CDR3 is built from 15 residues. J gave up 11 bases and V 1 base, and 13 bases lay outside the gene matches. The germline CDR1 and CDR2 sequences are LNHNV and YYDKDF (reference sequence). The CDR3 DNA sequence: TGTGCCACCAGCAGAGGAAGGCGGGAGAAGGGGCAACAGTACTTC. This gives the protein CATSRGRREKGQQYF.

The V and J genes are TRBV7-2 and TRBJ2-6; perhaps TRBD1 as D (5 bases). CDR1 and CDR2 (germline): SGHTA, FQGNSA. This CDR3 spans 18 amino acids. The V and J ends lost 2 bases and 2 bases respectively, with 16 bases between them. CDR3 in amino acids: CASSLTATASAGANVLTF. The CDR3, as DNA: TGTGCCAGCAGCTTAACCGCGACAGCATCGGCTGGGGCCAACGTCCTGACTTTC.

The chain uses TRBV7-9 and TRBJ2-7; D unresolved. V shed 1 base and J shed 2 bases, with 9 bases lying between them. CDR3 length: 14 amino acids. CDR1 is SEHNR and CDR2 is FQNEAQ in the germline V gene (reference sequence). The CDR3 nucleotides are TGTGCCAGCAGCTTAGTGAGTCGCCCCTACGAGCAGTACTTC. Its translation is CASSLVSRPYEQYF.

The DNA of the CDR3 is TGTGCCAGCAGCGTCCGCCGGGACAGGGTCACAGATACGCAGTATTTT. It specifies CASSVRRDRVTDTQYF. The chain uses TRBV9 and TRBJ2-3; 9 bases agree with TRBD1. This CDR3 has 16 residues. CDR1 is SGDLS, CDR2 YYNGEE, per germline. V shed 2 bases, J shed 2 bases, and the junction held 6 bases outside the gene matches.

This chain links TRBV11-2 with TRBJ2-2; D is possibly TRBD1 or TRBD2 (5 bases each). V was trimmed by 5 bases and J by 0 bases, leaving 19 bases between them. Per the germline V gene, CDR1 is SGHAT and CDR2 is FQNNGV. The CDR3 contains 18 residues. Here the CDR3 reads CASSAISVRTTNTGELFF. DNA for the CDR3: TGTGCCAGCAGCGCAATTAGCGTTCGGACAACGAACACCGGGGAGCTGTTTTTT.

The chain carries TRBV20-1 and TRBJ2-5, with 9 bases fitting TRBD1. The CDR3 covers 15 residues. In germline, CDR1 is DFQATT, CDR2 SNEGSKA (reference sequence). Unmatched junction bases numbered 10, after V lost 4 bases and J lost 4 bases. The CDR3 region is CSAMGGQGKGETQYF. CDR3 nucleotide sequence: TGCAGTGCTATGGGCGGACAGGGGAAGGGAGAGACCCAGTACTTC.

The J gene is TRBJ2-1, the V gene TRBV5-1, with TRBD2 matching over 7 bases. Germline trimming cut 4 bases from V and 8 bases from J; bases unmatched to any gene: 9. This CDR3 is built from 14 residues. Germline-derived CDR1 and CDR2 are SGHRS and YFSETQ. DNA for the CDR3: TGCGCCAGCAGCATGAGACTAGCTGGAGATGAGCAGTTCTTC. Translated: CASSMRLAGDEQFF.

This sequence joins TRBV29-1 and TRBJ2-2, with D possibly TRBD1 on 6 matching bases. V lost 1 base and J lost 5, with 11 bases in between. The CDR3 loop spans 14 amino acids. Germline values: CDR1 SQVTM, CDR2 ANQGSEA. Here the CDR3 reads CSVEVEQGTGELFF. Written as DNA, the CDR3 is TGCAGCGTTGAAGTCGAACAGGGAACCGGGGAGCTGTTTTTT.

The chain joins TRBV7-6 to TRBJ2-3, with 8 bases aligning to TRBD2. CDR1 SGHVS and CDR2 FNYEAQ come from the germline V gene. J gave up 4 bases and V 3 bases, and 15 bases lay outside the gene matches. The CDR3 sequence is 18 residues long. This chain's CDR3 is CASSFPGWSGGPSDTQYF. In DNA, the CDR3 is TGTGCCAGCAGCTTTCCCGGGTGGTCGGGAGGGCCGTCAGATACGCAGTATTTT.